This T cell receptor (beta chain) was recorded in a study of cytomegalovirus exposure and HLA in healthy donors. This clone was seen a handful of times. The PCR used 60 Vbeta and 13 Jbeta primers. Sequenced by immunoSEQ multiplex PCR; TCRdb stores in-frame clones only, minus some. The sample comprises roughly 110,000 clones, roughly 75% of which are singletons, and 2.5% rests with the top ten. The germline CDR1 and CDR2 sequences are SNHLY and FYNNEI. V lost 6 bases, J lost 9 bases, and 22 bases lay in between. The CDR3 extends over 15 amino acids. The material sequenced was PBMCs. This receptor was taken from a middle-aged man in good health and CMV-seronegative. The chain employs TRBV2 and TRBJ2-3; a weak D match, TRBD1 (8 bases). CDR3 residues: CASRGRSDREGTQYF. DNA for the CDR3: TGTGCCAGCAGGGGGAGATCGGACAGGGAGGGAACGCAGTATTTT.